This T cell receptor beta chain was identified in a study of blood T cell repertoires in COVID-19. The wider study: Material from acute and convalescent COVID-19 was sourced from the United States, Italy and Spain. Nucleic acid was either cDNA or gDNA, and it came from T cells, B-cell-depleted T cells, or PBMCs.

The germline CDR1 and CDR2 sequences are KGHSH and LQKENI. The CDR3 has 13 amino acids. Trimming pared 5 bases from V and 0 bases from J, leaving 8 bases between. Per the original methods: Reference gene primer amplification gave nucleated cell count estimates. Measured with immunoSEQ multiplex PCR; TCRdb has only the in-frame clones, and not every one. That table is the source of V, J and clone size, and D and trimming were worked out from the DNA. In the table there are roughly 200,000 clones, around nine tenths of which are singletons. The gene calls are TRBV18 and TRBJ2-7; D is uncertain. Sequenced material: peripheral blood. The clonotype originates from a man between 40 and 49 years old with active or convalescent COVID-19. DNA for the CDR3: TGTGCCAGCTCAAGCCCGAGCTCCTACGAGCAGTACTTC. Its protein is CASSSPSSYEQYF.